The rows below give T cell receptor beta chains drawn from one sample of a study of cytomegalovirus exposure and HLA in healthy donors. TCRdb's table, derived via immunoSEQ multiplex PCR, lists solely in-frame clones and lacks some. The specimen's table records 200,000 to 250,000 clones. The sequenced material came from PBMCs. Every receptor here comes from a girl aged 2 to 9 in good health and CMV-seropositive. Each CDR3 is given with its conserved first and last residue. The D gene is left open where the match is weak.

j_gene | v_gene | d_gene | CDR3aa | CDR3nt
TRBJ2-3 | TRBV10-3 | TRBD2 | CAISTSLAGKSTDTQYF | TGTGCCATCAGTACCTCCCTAGCGGGCAAGAGCACAGATACGCAGTATTTT
TRBJ1-5 | TRBV27 | - | CASSLFPGTQPQHF | TGTGCCAGCAGTTTATTTCCGGGAACGCAGCCCCAGCATTTT
TRBJ1-1 | TRBV2 | TRBD1 | CASRPDRSNTEAFF | TGTGCCAGCAGACCGGACAGGTCGAACACTGAAGCTTTCTTT
TRBJ2-1 | TRBV6-1 | - | CASSEIGDKLGDNEQFF | TGTGCCAGCAGTGAAATTGGGGACAAGTTGGGAGACAATGAGCAGTTCTTC
TRBJ1-2 | TRBV7-2 | TRBD1 | CASSLGQGIYGYTF | TGTGCCAGCAGCTTAGGACAGGGGATCTATGGCTACACCTTC
TRBJ1-2 | TRBV19 | - | CASPAGGFGYTF | TGTGCCAGCCCGGCGGGGGGCTTTGGCTACACCTTC
TRBJ2-7 | TRBV2 | TRBD1 | CASNGGTGHLRSSYEQYF | TGTGCCAGCAACGGGGGGACAGGGCACCTAAGGAGCTCCTACGAGCAGTACTTC
TRBJ1-1 | TRBV10-2 | - | CASLRSMNTEAFF | TGCGCCAGCTTGCGGAGTATGAACACTGAAGCTTTCTTT
TRBJ2-7 | TRBV5-1 | TRBD2 | CASSLEGGSSYEQYF | TGCGCCAGCAGCTTGGAGGGAGGGAGCTCCTACGAGCAGTACTTC
TRBJ2-7 | TRBV27 | TRBD1 | CASSWDRGYEQYF | TGTGCCAGCAGTTGGGACAGGGGGTACGAGCAGTACTTC
TRBJ1-1 | TRBV5-5 | - | CASSATTGTNTEAFF | TGTGCCAGCAGCGCGACGACAGGTACAAACACTGAAGCTTTCTTT
TRBJ2-4 | TRBV4-1 | TRBD1 | CASSQTGDGDDIQYF | TGCGCCAGCAGCCAGACAGGGGACGGGGATGACATTCAGTACTTC
TRBJ1-2 | TRBV7-9 | - | CASSLEGYGYTF | TGTGCCAGCAGCTTAGAGGGGTATGGCTACACCTTC
TRBJ2-5 | TRBV5-1 | TRBD1 | CASGATGTDQETQYF | TGCGCCAGCGGGGCAACCGGGACAGACCAAGAGACCCAGTACTTC
TRBJ1-4 | TRBV7-8 | - | CASSPRGSEKLFF | TGTGCCAGCAGCCCCAGGGGTAGTGAAAAACTGTTTTTT
TRBJ2-7 | TRBV30 | TRBD2 | CAWRASGRYEQYF | TGTGCCTGGAGGGCTAGCGGCCGCTACGAGCAGTACTTC
TRBJ2-2 | TRBV18 | - | CASLLSGEGTGELFF | TGTGCCAGCCTACTTAGCGGAGAGGGCACCGGGGAGCTGTTTTTT
TRBJ2-3 | TRBV5-4 | TRBD2 | CASSLAGGGFSTDTQYF | TGTGCCAGCAGCCTGGCGGGGGGGGGTTTTAGCACAGATACGCAGTATTTT
TRBJ2-1 | TRBV11-2 | - | CASSPGGHEQFF | TGTGCCAGCAGCCCGGGGGGCCATGAGCAGTTCTTC
TRBJ2-3 | TRBV7-2 | TRBD2 | CASRRFQREKITDTQYF | TGTGCCAGCAGGAGATTCCAGCGGGAAAAAATCACAGATACGCAGTATTTT
TRBJ1-1 | TRBV30 | TRBD1 | CAWTRRGRGYTEAFF | TGTGCCTGGACGAGGAGGGGGCGCGGATACACTGAAGCTTTCTTT
TRBJ2-2 | TRBV28 | - | CASSLDLLENTGELFF | TGTGCCAGCAGTTTAGACCTTCTAGAGAACACCGGGGAGCTGTTTTTT
TRBJ2-2 | TRBV6-5 | TRBD2 | CASRPLAENTGELFF | TGTGCCAGCAGGCCCCTAGCGGAGAACACCGGGGAGCTGTTTTTT
TRBJ2-5 | TRBV5-1 | - | CASSAGEETQYF | TGCGCCAGCAGCGCAGGGGAAGAGACCCAGTACTTC
TRBJ2-7 | TRBV19 | - | CASSISMTASYEQYF | TGTGCCAGTAGTATATCAATGACAGCTAGCTACGAGCAGTACTTC
TRBJ2-7 | TRBV10-3 | - | CAISGGGQSSYEQYF | TGTGCCATCAGTGGGGGCGGACAGAGCTCCTACGAGCAGTACTTC
TRBJ1-1 | TRBV18 | TRBD1 | CASSPQQGATEAFF | TGTGCCAGCTCACCACAACAGGGGGCAACTGAAGCTTTCTTT
TRBJ2-7 | TRBV7-9 | TRBD1 | CASSGGQTRPYEQYF | TGTGCCAGCAGCGGGGGACAGACCCGGCCCTACGAGCAGTACTTC
TRBJ1-5 | TRBV5-4 | - | CASSLGDQPQHF | TGTGCCAGCAGCTTAGGGGATCAGCCCCAGCATTTT